This T cell receptor beta chain came from a study of technical replicates of blood from a handful of donors. The germline V gene has CDR1 MGHRA and CDR2 YSYEKL. Trimming took 3 bases from V and 2 from J; bases not matched to a gene: 4. The CDR3 consists of 14 residues. Sequencing used immunoSEQ multiplex PCR; TCRdb keeps in-frame clones, though not all of them. The sample lists some 77,000 clones, 90% to 95% occurring once. The TCR originated in a human donor in good health. Sequencing was done on a sample of T cells isolated from PBMCs. The chain is built from TRBV4-1 and TRBJ2-7, with 7 bases matching TRBD2. The CDR3 nucleotides read TGCGCCAGCAGCCAGCAACTAGCGACCTACGAGCAGTACTTC. Translating gives CASSQQLATYEQYF.